The 16 T cell receptor beta chains given below trace back to one sample, sequenced in a study of long-term antiretroviral therapy in people with HIV. They ran version v3.0 of the immunoSEQ assay at survey level. Clones were read by immunoSEQ multiplex PCR, and TCRdb kept only the in-frame ones, dropping some. The sample contains 35,000 to 45,000 clones, about 86% of which appear only once. Sample: unsorted PBMCs, taken just before starting antiretroviral therapy. The source of these receptors is a woman younger than 35 with HIV.

With respect to this clone: This CDR3 is also generated by other DNA sequences in the sample. The V gene is TRBV5-1, the J gene TRBJ2-3; D possibly corresponds to TRBD2 (6 bases). Germline lookup yields CDR1 SGHRS and CDR2 YFSETQ. This CDR3 region has 15 residues. V was clipped by 0 bases and J by 0 bases, with 8 bases between them. Here the CDR3 DNA reads TGCGCCAGCAGCTTGGAGCGGGCGAGCACAGATACGCAGTATTTT. Translating it yields CASSLERASTDTQYF.

The genes are TRBV4-3 and TRBJ2-1; D is unclear. CDR1 is LGHNA and CDR2 is YSLEER in the germline V gene. There are 13 residues in the CDR3. Trimming cost V 1 base and J 8 bases, with 9 bases left between them. This chain's CDR3 is CASSQGVVHEQFF. The CDR3 DNA is TGCGCCAGCAGCCAAGGGGTAGTCCATGAGCAGTTCTTC.

The J gene is TRBJ1-4, the V gene TRBV25-1; D is unresolved. The V gene's germline CDR1 is MGHDK and CDR2 SYGVNS. With 2 bases removed from V and 6 bases from J, the gap between germline ends came to 16 bases. The CDR3 length is 16 residues. The CDR3 DNA sequence: TGTGCCAGCAGTGAAGCCAGTGGGAAACCTTATGAAAAACTGTTTTTT. Translation: CASSEASGKPYEKLFF.

This clone was seen a single time. V gene TRBV20-1 combines with J gene TRBJ2-1, with D uncertain. Germline V gene sequence: CDR1 DFQATT, CDR2 SNEGSKA (reference sequence). The CDR3 runs to 11 residues. V lost 1 base and J lost 6, with 4 bases in between. CDR3 nucleotide sequence: TGCAGTGCTAGAGGCCGCAATGAGCAGTTCTTC. It translates to CSARGRNEQFF.

This chain joins TRBV9 and TRBJ2-1, with D maybe TRBD1 (8 bases). This CDR3 contains 15 residues. CDR1 is SGDLS and CDR2 is YYNGEE in the germline V gene. Trimming removed 3 bases from V and 4 bases from J, with 14 bases in between. Here the CDR3 DNA reads TGTGCCAGCAGCGCTACAGGGGGGGGGTACAATGAGCAGTTCTTC. Amino acid sequence: CASSATGGGYNEQFF.

The V gene is TRBV7-2, the J gene TRBJ1-5; no clear D gene. The germline V gene encodes CDR1 SGHTA and CDR2 FQGNSA. The CDR3 length is 14 residues. Trimming took 5 bases from V and 6 from J, leaving 14 bases between them. The CDR3: CASSPFRESQPQHF. The CDR3 bases are TGTGCCAGCAGCCCCTTCAGAGAATCTCAGCCCCAGCATTTT. The whole variable domain, remainder taken from reference TRBV7-2 and TRBJ1-5, is GAGVSQSPSNKVTEKGKDVELRCDPISGHTALYWYRQSLGQGLEFLIYFQGNSAPDKSGLPSDRFSAERTGGSVSTLTIQRTQQEDSAVYLCASSPFRESQPQHFGDGTRLSIL.

In DNA, the CDR3 is TGTGCCAGCAGTTACAGGGGGCGCGGGATCTACGAGCAGTACTTC. Encoded protein: CASSYRGRGIYEQYF. This chain connects TRBV28 to TRBJ2-7; 9 positions match TRBD1. Germline CDR1 is MDHEN and CDR2 is SYDVKM. CDR3 length: 15 amino acids. V trimming: 4 bases; J trimming: 3 bases; junction bases outside the gene matches: 7.

This clone was observed a handful of times. V and J are TRBV7-2 and TRBJ1-3; weak D call: TRBD1 (5 bases). Per germline, CDR1 SGHTA and CDR2 FQGNSA. The CDR3 loop spans 17 amino acids. The ends were cut back, 3 bases at V and 3 bases at J, with 18 bases in the middle. This chain's CDR3 is CASSFPGGSGFGNTIYF. The CDR3 bases are TGTGCCAGCAGCTTCCCTGGGGGGTCCGGCTTTGGAAACACCATATATTTT.

The chain uses TRBV29-1 and TRBJ1-1, with D perhaps matching TRBD1 (5 bases). V was pared by 1 base and J by 1 base, with 10 bases between. The CDR3 loop spans 14 amino acids. The germline CDR1 and CDR2 sequences are SQVTM and ANQGSEA. The CDR3 DNA sequence: TGCAGCGTTGAAGTCGGGACGTCGAACACTGAAGCTTTCTTT. Its protein product is CSVEVGTSNTEAFF.

The chain has TRBV5-1 and TRBJ2-7, with 8 bases identical to TRBD2. Trimming cost V 4 bases and J 2 bases; bases outside gene matches: 5. Germline CDR1 reads SGHRS; CDR2 reads YFSETQ. The CDR3 has 14 residues. CDR3 nucleotide sequence: TGCGCCAGCAGCGGGACGGGAGGGACCTACGAGCAGTACTTC. Translating it yields CASSGTGGTYEQYF.

V usage is TRBV5-4 and J usage is TRBJ2-1, with 15 bases fitting TRBD2. Germline V gene data show CDR1 as SGHNT and CDR2 as YYREEE (reference sequence). V trimming: 3 bases; J trimming: 2 bases; junction bases outside the gene matches: 9. CDR3 size: 19 residues. The CDR3 sequence is CASSSSGTSGRRPYNEQFF. The CDR3 region has the DNA TGTGCCAGCAGCTCGTCCGGGACTAGCGGGAGGCGTCCCTACAATGAGCAGTTCTTC.

The V call is TRBV4-2, the J call TRBJ1-2; no firm D call. CDR1 LGHNA and CDR2 YNFKEQ come from the germline V gene. This CDR3 contains 13 residues. The V end lost 4 bases, the J end lost 7 bases, and 13 bases lay between the germline ends. CDR3 coding DNA: TGTGCCAGCAGCCCTCCTTCGGTTGGTGGCTACACCTTC. Translated: CASSPPSVGGYTF.

The chain uses TRBV15 and TRBJ1-1; TRBD1 might be the D (5 bases). Trimming took off 11 bases at V and 3 bases at J, with 37 bases between the two ends. The CDR3 extends over 20 amino acids. In germline, CDR1 is LNHNV, CDR2 YYDKDF (reference sequence). The CDR3, as DNA: TGTGCCCACATAACGGGTGATTTAGACAGCATACCGGTGAGGGACACTGAAGCTTTCTTT. It is translated as CAHITGDLDSIPVRDTEAFF. The full variable domain, with the rest looked up from reference TRBV15 and TRBJ1-1, is DAMVIQNPRYQVTQFGKPVTLSCSQTLNHNVMYWYQQKSSQAPKLLFHYYDKDFNNEADTPDNFQSRRPNTSFCFLDIRSPGLGDTAMYLCAHITGDLDSIPVRDTEAFFGQGTRLTVV.

The chain has TRBV19 and TRBJ1-1, with unresolved D. Trimming removed 1 base at V and 4 bases at J, with 13 bases between. There are 15 residues in the CDR3. Per the germline V gene, CDR1 is LNHDA and CDR2 is SQIVND (reference sequence). CDR3 amino acids: CASSIGFQAVTEAFF. The CDR3 region has the DNA TGTGCCAGTAGTATAGGTTTTCAGGCCGTCACTGAAGCTTTCTTT.

The chain links TRBV7-9 to TRBJ1-1; TRBD1 matches at 9 bases. This CDR3 has 16 amino acids. With 4 bases clipped from V and 1 base from J, the junction kept 7 bases outside the gene matches. CDR1 SEHNR and CDR2 FQNEAQ come from the germline V gene (reference sequence). CDR3 bases: TGTGCCAGCAGCTGGAAAGGGGGACAGGGGAACACTGAAGCTTTCTTT. It yields the protein CASSWKGGQGNTEAFF.

The chain is built from TRBV10-1 and TRBJ2-1; D is uncertain. Trimming removed 6 bases at V and 10 bases at J, with 10 bases between. CDR1 and CDR2 from the germline V gene are WNHNN and SYGVQD (reference sequence). The CDR3 length is 11 residues. The CDR3, as DNA: TGCGCCAGCAGAAGCCCGCCCGAGCAGTTCTTC. This sequence encodes CASRSPPEQFF.